The 29 T cell receptor beta chains below all came from one sample that was sequenced in a study of blood T cells in healthy people across ages. Sample-barcoded 5' priming and a J-beta primer mix drove a second PCR of about 6 to 12 cycles. TCRdb ran MiXCR on the 5' RACE reads and lists one entry per CDR3 protein. Here the sample spans 1.5 million to 2 million distinct CDR3 sequences, roughly 27% being singletons. Sequenced sample: blood. All receptors derive from a woman in her thirties in good health.

The table lists this clonotype with many counts. The genes are TRBV4-1 and TRBJ1-4; a possible D gene is TRBD1 (5 bases). CDR1 and CDR2 from the germline V gene are MGHRA and YSYEKL. The CDR3 is made up of 13 amino acids. V lost 4 bases, J lost 10 bases, and 13 bases lay in between. The CDR3 bases are TGCGCCAGCAGCCTTTATTCGGGGGTAAAACTGTTTTTT. Translation gives CASSLYSGVKLFF.

This clonotype was seen repeatedly, ten times or more. This chain uses TRBV10-2 with TRBJ2-7; no definite D call. Trimming took off 3 bases at V and 1 base at J, with 10 bases between the two ends. The V gene's germline CDR1 is WSHSY and CDR2 SAAADI. CDR3 length equals 14 residues. The CDR3 DNA follows: TGCGCCAGCAGTGATAAGGGCAGTTCCTACGAGCAGTACTTC. It specifies CASSDKGSSYEQYF.

For this clonotype: A much bigger clone sits one base away, suggesting this may be a read error. The chain couples TRBV4-1 to TRBJ2-1; D tentatively fits TRBD1 or TRBD2 (6 bases each). Germline-derived CDR1 and CDR2 are MGHRA and YSYEKL. CDR3 length: 18 amino acids. V was clipped by 0 bases and J by 7 bases, with 22 bases between them. This chain's CDR3 is CASSQDSEGHRGVNEQFF. The CDR3 nucleotides are TGCGCCAGCAGCCAAGATTCAGAGGGACACCGCGGGGTGAATGAGCAGTTCTTC.

In its sample, this clonotype was seen a few times. V is TRBV10-2 and J is TRBJ1-2, with TRBD1 identical over 10 bases. The ends lost 1 base at V and 3 bases at J; junction bases unmatched: 5. The CDR3 length is 16 residues. Per the germline V gene, CDR1 is WSHSY and CDR2 is SAAADI. CDR3: CASSEWTGTGDYGYTF. For the CDR3, the DNA is TGCGCCAGCAGTGAGTGGACGGGGACAGGGGACTATGGCTACACCTTC.

The chain employs TRBV6-2 or TRBV6-3 and TRBJ1-1; 7 nucleotides align to TRBD1. Germline CDR1 MNHEY, CDR2 SVGEGT. There are 14 residues in the CDR3. Unmatched junction bases numbered 4, after V lost 5 bases and J lost 1 base. CDR3 amino acids: CASSGRQGNTEAFF. The CDR3 DNA reads TGTGCCAGCAGTGGGAGACAGGGGAACACTGAAGCTTTCTTT.

This clonotype has more than one count but fewer than ten. The chain has TRBV7-9 and TRBJ1-5; the D is unclear. V was cut by 5 bases and J by 8 bases, with 7 bases left in between. The CDR3 has 11 amino acids. Germline loops: CDR1 SEHNR, CDR2 FQNEAQ (reference sequence). CDR3: CASSKGEPQHF. CDR3 bases: TGTGCCAGCAGCAAGGGCGAGCCCCAGCATTTT.

The V and J genes are TRBV2 and TRBJ1-2; D may be TRBD1 (5 bases). CDR1 and CDR2 (germline): SNHLY, FYNNEI. V was trimmed by 6 bases and J by 6 bases, leaving 14 bases between them. This CDR3 contains 13 residues. The CDR3 sequence is CASREEAGHGYTF. The CDR3 DNA follows: TGTGCCAGCAGGGAGGAAGCGGGACATGGCTACACCTTC.

This clonotype came up many times. The chain carries TRBV7-9 and TRBJ2-7; perhaps TRBD2 as D (5 bases). The ends were cut back, 4 bases at V and 2 bases at J, with 15 bases in the middle. CDR1 SEHNR and CDR2 FQNEAQ come from the germline V gene (reference sequence). This CDR3 is built from 15 residues. The chain's CDR3 is CASSSGPSGTYEQYF. CDR3 DNA sequence: TGTGCCAGCAGCTCCGGTCCCTCCGGGACCTACGAGCAGTACTTC. Full variable domain (missing parts from reference TRBV7-9 and TRBJ2-7): DTGVSQNPRHKITKRGQNVTFRCDPISEHNRLYWYRQTLGQGPEFLTYFQNEAQLEKSRLLSDRFSAERPKGSFSTLEIQRTEQGDSAMYLCASSSGPSGTYEQYFGPGTRLTVT.

Only a few counts were recorded for this clonotype. The genes are TRBV20-1 and TRBJ1-2; possible D gene TRBD1, 6 bases. CDR1 and CDR2 from the germline V gene are DFQATT and SNEGSKA (reference sequence). V was pared by 0 bases and J by 3 bases, with 14 bases between. CDR3 length equals 15 residues. The CDR3 DNA sequence: TGCAGTGCTAGAGAAACGAGGGGGGGGTACTATGGCTACACCTTC. This codes for CSARETRGGYYGYTF.

This chain uses TRBV2 with TRBJ1-4; tentatively, D is TRBD1 (6 bases). Germline V CDR1 and CDR2: SNHLY, FYNNEI. This CDR3 contains 14 residues. V dropped 7 bases and J dropped 7 bases, with 16 bases sitting between them. The CDR3 bases are TGTGCCAGCATTGGGGAACAGGGCGGTGAAAAACTGTTTTTT. Protein product: CASIGEQGGEKLFF.

This clonotype was observed a handful of times. V and J are TRBV7-9 and TRBJ1-4; D remains ambiguous. V lost 4 bases and J lost 14, with 11 bases in between. CDR3 length equals 11 residues. Germline loops: CDR1 SEHNR, CDR2 FQNEAQ (reference sequence). CDR3 loop: CASSSPGLLFF. The CDR3 nucleotides read TGTGCCAGCAGCTCACCAGGTTTGCTGTTTTTT.

Many counts were recorded for this clonotype. This chain connects TRBV9 to TRBJ2-1; TRBD2 matches 10 bases. The ends lost 4 bases at V and 2 bases at J; junction bases unmatched: 3. The germline V gene encodes CDR1 SGDLS and CDR2 YYNGEE. The CDR3 has 15 residues. The CDR3 DNA reads as TGTGCCAGCAGCCCTAGCGGGAGTCCCTACAATGAGCAGTTCTTC. Its translation is CASSPSGSPYNEQFF.

This clonotype was seen repeatedly, ten times or more. This chain uses TRBV27 with TRBJ2-7, with no clear D. The CDR3 sequence is 14 residues long. Germline V gene lookup returns CDR1 MNHEY and CDR2 SMNVEV (reference sequence). The germline V and J ends were trimmed by 4 bases and 2 bases, with 12 bases remaining between them. As DNA, the CDR3 is TGTGCCAGCAGTTCCAGCCAACATACCTACGAGCAGTACTTC. The encoded protein is CASSSSQHTYEQYF.

V gene TRBV5-1 combines with J gene TRBJ2-7, with 11 nucleotides matching TRBD2. In germline, CDR1 is SGHRS, CDR2 YFSETQ. There are 14 residues in the CDR3. V was pared by 4 bases and J by 5 bases, with 5 bases of the junction left unmatched. The CDR3: CASSLTSGSDEQYF. The CDR3 nucleotides read TGCGCCAGCAGCCTCACTAGCGGGAGCGACGAGCAGTACTTC. Filled out from reference TRBV5-1 and TRBJ2-7, the complete variable domain reads KAGVTQTPRYLIKTRGQQVTLSCSPISGHRSVSWYQQTPGQGLQFLFEYFSETQRNKGNFPGRFSGRQFSNSRSEMNVSTLELGDSALYLCASSLTSGSDEQYFGPGTRLTVT.

The V and J genes are TRBV9 and TRBJ2-3; D not certain. The V gene lost 3 bases and the J gene lost 2 bases, with 7 bases spanning the gap. Germline loops: CDR1 SGDLS, CDR2 YYNGEE. The CDR3 sequence is 13 residues long. CDR3 in amino acids: CASSADNTDTQYF. The CDR3 region has the DNA TGTGCCAGCAGCGCTGACAACACAGATACGCAGTATTTT.

The chain recombines TRBV18 with TRBJ2-2; 10 nucleotides match TRBD1. There are 16 residues in the CDR3. With 1 base clipped from V and 4 bases from J, the junction kept 3 bases outside the gene matches. Germline V gives CDR1 KGHSH, CDR2 LQKENI. The CDR3 spells CASSPRQGASTGELFF. The CDR3, as DNA: TGTGCCAGCTCACCACGACAGGGGGCGAGCACCGGGGAGCTGTTTTTT.

In DNA form, the CDR3 reads TGTGCCAGCAGCTCCGGGACAGGGGACCAAGAGACCCAGTACTTC. Protein sequence: CASSSGTGDQETQYF. The chain combines TRBV11-1 with TRBJ2-5, with 10 nucleotides matching TRBD1. J gave up 0 bases and V 4 bases, and 2 bases lay outside the gene matches. Germline V gene data show CDR1 as SGHAT and CDR2 as FQDESV (reference sequence). The CDR3 spans 15 residues.

Concerning this clonotype: An end of the junction differs from the germline gene, which may be a read error. This rearrangement joins TRBV12-3 or TRBV12-4 to TRBJ2-7, with 8 nucleotides matching TRBD1. The J call could be wrong; TRBJ2-5 is a better fit for the DNA end. The CDR3 totals 14 residues. The CDR3 sequence: CANSSRTGWKTQYF. CDR3 sequence (DNA): TGTGCCAACAGTTCGCGGACAGGGTGGAAGACCCAGTACTTC.

This clonotype was seen many times. This sequence joins TRBV4-3 and TRBJ2-7; D is perhaps TRBD2 (6 bases). The CDR3 is 15 residues long. The V end lost 0 bases, the J end lost 3 bases, and 12 bases lay between the germline ends. Germline V gives CDR1 LGHNA, CDR2 YSLEER. The CDR3 reads CASSQEPGLGYEQYF. Here the CDR3 DNA reads TGCGCCAGCAGCCAAGAACCGGGACTCGGCTACGAGCAGTACTTC.

The CDR3 region has the DNA TGCGCCAGCAGCTTCAGGGAATGGTCCTACAATGAGCAGTTCTTC. This gives the protein CASSFREWSYNEQFF. V and J are TRBV5-1 and TRBJ2-1; tentatively, D is TRBD1 (5 bases). Trimming cost V 2 bases and J 1 base, with 10 bases left between them. CDR3 length equals 15 residues. Germline V CDR1 and CDR2: SGHRS, YFSETQ.

This clonotype showed up many times. This sequence joins TRBV15 and TRBJ2-1; 8 positions match TRBD2. Germline CDR1 is LNHNV and CDR2 is YYDKDF (reference sequence). V lost 1 base, J lost 5 bases, and 13 bases stayed unmatched. The CDR3 length is 18 residues. The CDR3 spells CATSRVYASGRGHNEQFF. CDR3 nucleotide sequence: TGTGCCACCAGCAGAGTTTATGCTAGCGGGCGGGGGCACAATGAGCAGTTCTTC.

The chain joins TRBV12-3 or TRBV12-4 to TRBJ1-2; D is undetermined. The CDR3 loop spans 14 amino acids. The V end lost 1 base, the J end lost 3 bases, and 9 bases lay between the germline ends. The CDR3 DNA sequence: TGTGCCAGCAGTTTAGTCCCGCTAGACTATGGCTACACCTTC. This codes for CASSLVPLDYGYTF.

V and J are TRBV25-1 and TRBJ2-3; the match to TRBD2 covers 7 bases. This CDR3 comprises 15 residues. V shed 3 bases, J shed 6 bases, and the junction held 9 bases outside the gene matches. Per germline, CDR1 MGHDK and CDR2 SYGVNS. The CDR3 DNA sequence: TGTGCCAGCAGTGAGTACGCAGGGAGGGCTGATACGCAGTATTTT. It yields the protein CASSEYAGRADTQYF.

This clonotype was detected a few times. The chain recombines TRBV5-1 with TRBJ2-4, with TRBD1 identical over 8 bases. The CDR3 has 18 amino acids. J was trimmed by 0 bases and V by 0 bases; bases with no gene match: 8. Germline values: CDR1 SGHRS, CDR2 YFSETQ. CDR3 bases: TGCGCCAGCAGCTTGGGTTCGGGACAGGCCCTAGCCAAAAACATTCAGTACTTC. Its translation: CASSLGSGQALAKNIQYF.

This sequence joins TRBV20-1 and TRBJ1-4; 7 positions match TRBD1. V dropped 2 bases and J dropped 8; count of bases not matched to a gene: 5. CDR1 is DFQATT and CDR2 is SNEGSKA in the germline V gene (reference sequence). The CDR3 totals 13 residues. The DNA for the CDR3 is TGCAGTGCTAGATCAGGGGGGCAGGAAAAACTGTTTTTT. Its translation is CSARSGGQEKLFF.

This clonotype was found many times. The chain links TRBV7-2 to TRBJ2-7; 8 bases match TRBD2. This CDR3 is 16 amino acids long. J was trimmed by 2 bases and V by 2 bases; bases with no gene match: 8. Germline V gives CDR1 SGHTA, CDR2 FQGNSA. CDR3 sequence reads: CASSLSRSGGAYEQYF. CDR3 DNA sequence: TGTGCCAGCAGCTTAAGCCGAAGCGGGGGAGCCTACGAGCAGTACTTC.

This clonotype has a count of ten or more. V gene TRBV4-1 combines with J gene TRBJ2-5; D perhaps matches TRBD2 (6 bases). This CDR3 has 13 residues. Trimming stripped 3 bases from V and 5 bases from J, with 10 bases between. Germline CDR1 MGHRA, CDR2 YSYEKL. The CDR3 sequence is CASSQSRGETQYF. DNA for the CDR3: TGCGCCAGCAGCCAGTCGCGGGGTGAGACCCAGTACTTC.

In this sample, this clonotype turned up a few times. The CDR3: CASSPSSYSTDTQYF. The CDR3 region has the DNA TGCGCCAGCAGCCCATCTAGCTATAGCACAGATACGCAGTATTTT. The chain recombines TRBV5-1 with TRBJ2-3, with D maybe TRBD2 (5 bases). V shed 4 bases and J shed 0 bases, with 12 bases lying between them. Germline V gives CDR1 SGHRS, CDR2 YFSETQ. The CDR3 contains 15 residues. The entire variable domain, with the rest obtained from reference TRBV5-1 and TRBJ2-3, is as follows: KAGVTQTPRYLIKTRGQQVTLSCSPISGHRSVSWYQQTPGQGLQFLFEYFSETQRNKGNFPGRFSGRQFSNSRSEMNVSTLELGDSALYLCASSPSSYSTDTQYFGPGTRLTVL.

In its sample, this clonotype was seen many times. The chain couples TRBV12-3 or TRBV12-4 to TRBJ2-1; TRBD2 agrees at 12 bases. The V and J ends lost 5 bases and 8 bases, in that order; junction bases with no gene match: 10. There are 16 residues in the CDR3. The CDR3 sequence: CASSPGLAGGEDEQFF. The CDR3 DNA sequence: TGTGCCAGCAGTCCGGGGCTAGCGGGAGGGGAGGATGAGCAGTTCTTC.